This entry is about one T cell receptor beta chain. TCR beta was sequenced from blood CD8+ and CD4+ T cells. TEMRA cells were FACS-enriched and CD8+ and CD4+ T cells negatively isolated. The data stem from a study of CD8 T cells in Susac syndrome. Reverse transcription used about 0.45 to 1 ug RNA and random hexamers. The CDR3 of TCR beta was amplified by immunoSEQ multiplex PCR across 54 Vbeta and 13 Jbeta. TCRdb redid the calling of the immunoSEQ multiplex PCR reads with MiXCR, one entry per CDR3 protein. The sample contains roughly 110,000 distinct CDR3 sequences, less than 95% of which appear only once. This CDR3 spans 14 amino acids. Germline V gives CDR1 SNHLY, CDR2 FYNNEI. Trimming cost V 7 bases and J 0 bases, with 12 bases left between them.

The specimen was CD8+ T cells from PBMCs. V and J are TRBV2 and TRBJ1-1; weak D call: TRBD1 (5 bases). The origin of this receptor is a human donor in good health. For the CDR3, the DNA is TGTGCCAGCACTTGGGGGGGTATGAACACTGAAGCTTTCTTT. Its translation is CASTWGGMNTEAFF.